The 26 T cell receptor beta chains in this list originate from one sample, sequenced in a study of type 1 and type 2 diabetes patients. Genomic DNA was the PCR template. Multiplex PCR with 30 forward and 13 reverse primers amplified the TCR beta CDR3. TCRdb itself ran the multiplex PCR reads through MiXCR, one entry per CDR3 protein. This sample carries 250,000 to 300,000 distinct CDR3 sequences, roughly 48% of them seen once, and the ten largest clones take about 13%. Sequencing input: peripheral blood mononuclear cells (PBMCs). These receptors all stem from a man between 18 and 35 years old with type 2 diabetes.

In its sample, this clonotype was seen a few times. V usage is TRBV2 and J usage is TRBJ2-7, with a possible D match to TRBD1 (6 bases). V was trimmed by 0 bases and J by 4 bases, leaving 16 bases between them. The germline V gene has CDR1 SNHLY and CDR2 FYNNEI. The CDR3 length is 16 residues. The CDR3 nucleotides read TGTGCCAGCAGTGAAGCGGGAGACAGGTTCGGTTACGAGCAGTACTTC. Translation gives CASSEAGDRFGYEQYF.

The chain recombines TRBV7-2 with TRBJ1-1, with no clear D. Germline lookup yields CDR1 SGHTA and CDR2 FQGNSA. V was cut by 5 bases and J by 2 bases, with 15 bases left in between. This CDR3 is 15 amino acids long. The CDR3 bases are TGTGCCAGCAGCGTATGGGCAGAACTAAACACTGAAGCTTTCTTT. Its translation is CASSVWAELNTEAFF.

The chain joins TRBV10-2 to TRBJ2-3; weak D call: TRBD2 (5 bases). The CDR3 runs to 15 residues. Germline-derived CDR1 and CDR2 are WSHSY and SAAADI. Trimming removed 3 bases from V and 8 bases from J, with 18 bases in between. The CDR3 DNA reads as TGCGCCAGCAGTGATCCCCGCGGCGCGGGCAGTACGCAGTATTTT. It yields the protein CASSDPRGAGSTQYF.

The chain carries TRBV20-1 and TRBJ2-5; D uncertain. The J call is doubtful: the DNA matches TRBJ2-1 better. The CDR3 is made up of 11 amino acids. Germline-derived CDR1 and CDR2 are DFQATT and SNEGSKA (reference sequence). CDR3 amino acids: CSAPLTYEQFF. In nucleotides, the CDR3 is TGCAGTGCTCCCCTGACCTATGAGCAGTTCTTC.

This chain connects TRBV7-8 to TRBJ2-2; D ambiguous. With 3 bases removed from V and 5 bases from J, the gap between germline ends came to 16 bases. Per the germline V gene, CDR1 is SGHVS and CDR2 is FQNEAQ. The CDR3 has 16 amino acids. The DNA for the CDR3 is TGTGCCAGCAGCTTGGATCGGTGGGCACGGACCGGGGAGCTGTTTTTT. It is translated as CASSLDRWARTGELFF.

The V and J genes are TRBV7-8 and TRBJ1-5; D not certain. V gave up 6 bases and J gave up 3 bases, with 6 bases separating them. Germline CDR1 is SGHVS and CDR2 is FQNEAQ. This CDR3 contains 12 residues. CDR3 sequence (DNA): TGTGCCAGCAGTTCAGTCAATCAGCCCCAGCATTTT. This sequence encodes CASSSVNQPQHF.

The J gene is TRBJ2-1, the V gene TRBV30; D is ambiguous. Germline assignment: CDR1 GTSNPN and CDR2 SVGIG (reference sequence). Trimming removed 0 bases at V and 9 bases at J, with 3 bases between. The CDR3 sequence is 10 residues long. CDR3 region: CAWSVSEQFF. In nucleotides, the CDR3 is TGTGCCTGGAGTGTTAGTGAGCAGTTCTTC.

This clonotype was recorded once. This chain connects TRBV9 to TRBJ2-3; D is unclear. This CDR3 contains 15 residues. V shed 4 bases and J shed 0 bases, with 12 bases lying between them. In germline, CDR1 is SGDLS, CDR2 YYNGEE. CDR3 protein: CASSHGRPSTDTQYF. In DNA, the CDR3 is TGTGCCAGCAGCCATGGACGCCCAAGCACAGATACGCAGTATTTT.

The chain employs TRBV4-3 and TRBJ2-7; D remains ambiguous. The CDR3 covers 13 residues. V lost 2 bases and J 3 bases, leaving 8 bases between the germline ends. Per germline, CDR1 LGHNA and CDR2 YSLEER. The CDR3 DNA is TGCGCCAGCAGCCAAACTACCCTCTACGAGCAGTACTTC. This codes for CASSQTTLYEQYF.

This clonotype was detected only a few times. The J gene is TRBJ2-7, the V gene TRBV4-3; no clear D gene. This CDR3 region has 12 residues. The germline V gene has CDR1 LGHNA and CDR2 YSLEER. With 1 base removed from V and 7 bases from J, the gap between germline ends came to 8 bases. The CDR3 coding sequence is TGCGCCAGCAGCCAAGCCGACGGAGAGCAGTACTTC. Translated, it gives CASSQADGEQYF.

This clonotype has only a few counts. The chain carries TRBV19 and TRBJ2-7, with D perhaps matching TRBD1 (5 bases). This CDR3 has 15 amino acids. Germline values: CDR1 LNHDA, CDR2 SQIVND (reference sequence). V lost 4 bases, J lost 3 bases, and 16 bases lay in between. CDR3 sequence reads: CASSTPRGNVYEQYF. The CDR3 DNA reads TGTGCCAGTAGTACACCTAGGGGTAACGTCTACGAGCAGTACTTC. Full variable domain (remainder filled in from reference TRBV19 and TRBJ2-7): DGGITQSPKYLFRKEGQNVTLSCEQNLNHDAMYWYRQDPGQGLRLIYYSQIVNDFQKGDIAEGYSVSREKKESFPLTVTSAQKNPTAFYLCASSTPRGNVYEQYFGPGTRLTVT.

This clonotype was detected only a few times. V usage is TRBV7-3 and J usage is TRBJ2-5; the D gene is possibly TRBD1 (5 bases). The CDR3 covers 15 residues. Trimming cost V 2 bases and J 1 base, with 11 bases left between them. Germline V gene lookup returns CDR1 SGHTA and CDR2 FQGTGA. Written as DNA, the CDR3 is TGTGCCAGCAGCTTACAGGGTGGTCCCCAAGAGACCCAGTACTTC. It codes for CASSLQGGPQETQYF.

The chain recombines TRBV19 with TRBJ2-7; no definite D call. V dropped 5 bases and J dropped 0 bases, with 8 bases sitting between them. CDR3 length equals 13 residues. The germline V gene encodes CDR1 LNHDA and CDR2 SQIVND (reference sequence). CDR3 region: CASSWETSYEQYF. DNA of the CDR3: TGTGCCAGTAGTTGGGAAACCTCCTACGAGCAGTACTTC.

The chain recombines TRBV7-2 with TRBJ2-2; D might be TRBD2 (6 bases). Looked up from germline, CDR1 is SGHTA and CDR2 is FQGNSA. With 5 bases removed from V and 5 bases from J, the gap between germline ends came to 15 bases. CDR3 length: 15 amino acids. DNA for the CDR3: TGTGCCAGCAGCGGGCGGGACTTTATTACCGGGGAGCTGTTTTTT. Encoded protein: CASSGRDFITGELFF.

This clonotype was picked up a small number of times. The gene calls are TRBV20-1 and TRBJ1-5; TRBD1 matches at 7 bases. Germline assignment: CDR1 DFQATT and CDR2 SNEGSKA (reference sequence). Unmatched junction bases numbered 6, after V lost 4 bases and J lost 3 bases. This CDR3 comprises 14 residues. CDR3 in amino acids: CSATWTGSNQPQHF. CDR3 nucleotide sequence: TGCAGTGCTACATGGACAGGTTCCAATCAGCCCCAGCATTTT.

This clonotype has ten or more counts. V and J are TRBV14 and TRBJ1-1, with a weak D call TRBD1 (6 bases). V was clipped by 3 bases and J by 5 bases, with 13 bases between them. CDR3 length: 14 amino acids. Germline loops: CDR1 SGHDN, CDR2 FVKESK. The DNA of the CDR3 is TGTGCCAGCAGCCAGTTAGGGGGATGGACTGAAGCTTTCTTT. It translates to CASSQLGGWTEAFF. Based on the CDR3 plus reference TRBV14 and TRBJ1-1, the full variable domain is EAGVTQFPSHSVIEKGQTVTLRCDPISGHDNLYWYRRVMGKEIKFLLHFVKESKQDESGMPNNRFLAERTGGTYSTLKVQPAELEDSGVYFCASSQLGGWTEAFFGQGTRLTVV.

The chain combines TRBV2 with TRBJ2-7; TRBD1 matches 9 bases. Germline V CDR1 and CDR2: SNHLY, FYNNEI. The junction had 11 bases not matched to a gene; V was cut back by 11 bases and J by 3 bases. This CDR3 contains 14 residues. DNA of the CDR3: TGTGCCCCCCCTTGGGGACAGGGTTACTACGAGCAGTACTTC. Translated: CAPPWGQGYYEQYF. The full variable domain, its missing parts supplied by reference TRBV2 and TRBJ2-7, is EPEVTQTPSHQVTQMGQEVILRCVPISNHLYFYWYRQILGQKVEFLVSFYNNEISEKSEIFDDQFSVERPDGSNFTLKIRSTKLEDSAMYFCAPPWGQGYYEQYFGPGTRLTVT.

The chain links TRBV12-3 or TRBV12-4 to TRBJ1-5; no definite D call. The ends were cut back, 6 bases at V and 4 bases at J, with 10 bases in the middle. CDR3 length: 13 residues. CDR3 sequence: CASRDGRNQPQHF. The DNA of the CDR3 is TGTGCCAGCAGGGACGGGAGGAATCAGCCCCAGCATTTT.

V usage is TRBV20-1 and J usage is TRBJ1-1; 8 bases align to TRBD1. Germline values: CDR1 DFQATT, CDR2 SNEGSKA (reference sequence). CDR3 size: 14 residues. V trimming: 5 bases; J trimming: 1 base; junction bases outside the gene matches: 6. CDR3 in DNA: TGCAGTGCTGAAGCGGGGACAGGGAACACTGAAGCTTTCTTT. Amino acids: CSAEAGTGNTEAFF.

This rearrangement joins TRBV2 to TRBJ2-5; possible D gene TRBD2, 5 bases. The J call may be faulty, since TRBJ2-1 better matches the DNA end. Germline V gives CDR1 SNHLY, CDR2 FYNNEI. The CDR3 spans 15 residues. The CDR3 protein is CASSEFRDSYNEQFF. CDR3 sequence (DNA): TGTGCCAGCAGTGAATTCCGGGACTCCTACAATGAGCAGTTCTTC.

V is TRBV20-1 and J is TRBJ2-3, with TRBD2 matching over 7 bases. CDR1 is DFQATT and CDR2 is SNEGSKA in the germline V gene (reference sequence). V trimming: 3 bases; J trimming: 3 bases; junction bases outside the gene matches: 6. The CDR3 has 14 amino acids. CDR3 DNA: TGCAGTGCTAGCTTCGCGGGAGTTACAGATACGCAGTATTTT. It yields the protein CSASFAGVTDTQYF.

The chain carries TRBV19 and TRBJ1-1, with a possible D match to TRBD1 (6 bases). The CDR3 runs to 16 residues. Trimming stripped 1 base from V and 1 base from J, with 13 bases between. CDR1 is LNHDA and CDR2 is SQIVND in the germline V gene (reference sequence). In DNA form, the CDR3 reads TGTGCCAGTAGTATAGGTATCCAGGGGCAGAACACTGAAGCTTTCTTT. It specifies CASSIGIQGQNTEAFF.

About this clonotype: Just one base apart from a much larger clone, this may be a read error. The chain employs TRBV10-3 and TRBJ2-7, with no clear D. Trimming left V 4 bases short and J 2 bases short, with 6 bases between. The CDR3 has 12 amino acids. CDR1 and CDR2 (germline): ENHRY, SYGVKD. Here the CDR3 reads CAISGAAYEQYF. The CDR3 nucleotides read TGTGCCATCAGTGGGGCAGCCTACGAGCAGTACTTC.

This clonotype appeared a single time. CDR3 DNA sequence: TGTGCCAGCAGCTTATTTAGCGCAGATACGCAGTATTTT. It encodes CASSLFSADTQYF. The chain uses TRBV7-9 and TRBJ2-3; the D gene is possibly TRBD2 (5 bases). The germline V and J ends were trimmed by 2 bases and 4 bases, with 7 bases remaining between them. Germline CDR1 and CDR2: SEHNR and FQNEAQ (reference sequence). This CDR3 spans 13 amino acids. The full variable domain, completed using reference TRBV7-9 and TRBJ2-3, is DTGVSQNPRHKITKRGQNVTFRCDPISEHNRLYWYRQTLGQGPEFLTYFQNEAQLEKSRLLSDRFSAERPKGSFSTLEIQRTEQGDSAMYLCASSLFSADTQYFGPGTRLTVL.

The V call is TRBV11-3, the J call TRBJ1-6; D is undetermined. The CDR3 is made up of 11 amino acids. The germline CDR1 and CDR2 sequences are SGHNT and YENEEA. The V and J ends lost 5 bases and 11 bases respectively, with 7 bases between them. The CDR3 region is CASSEETPLHF. CDR3 DNA sequence: TGTGCCAGCAGCGAAGAAACACCCCTCCACTTT.

The CDR3 reads CSFRDRDEGYEQYF. CDR3 DNA: TGCAGCTTTAGGGACAGGGACGAGGGCTACGAGCAGTACTTC. The chain carries TRBV29-1 and TRBJ2-7; 9 nucleotides match TRBD1. Germline loops: CDR1 SQVTM, CDR2 ANQGSEA. This CDR3 comprises 14 residues. The junction had 11 bases not matched to a gene; V was cut back by 8 bases and J by 3 bases.